This T cell receptor beta chain is drawn from a study of early T cells in non-severe SARS-CoV-2 infection. In the library, individual cDNA molecules carried attached unique molecular identifiers. TCRdb reanalysed the 5' RACE reads using MiXCR and keeps one entry per CDR3 protein. The sample has 52,000 or so distinct CDR3 sequences; 6.5% to 7.5% are singletons. V lost 0 bases, J lost 0 bases, and 3 bases stayed unmatched. CDR3 length: 16 amino acids. The germline gives CDR1 MNHEY, CDR2 SVGAGI. This clonotype was seen at least ten times. V usage is TRBV6-5 and J usage is TRBJ2-7; 9 bases match TRBD2. This TCR was sampled from an adult who was a healthcare worker with PCR-confirmed SARS-CoV-2 infection or an uninfected control (not recorded which). Sequenced material: whole blood, taken at baseline. The CDR3 sequence: CASSYSWTSVSYEQYF. The CDR3 region has the DNA TGTGCCAGCAGTTACTCGTGGACTAGCGTCTCCTACGAGCAGTACTTC.